The present T cell receptor beta chain was sequenced within a study of shared clonotypes between healthy human individuals. The germline V gene encodes CDR1 MNHEY and CDR2 SMNVEV (reference sequence). The CDR3 totals 13 residues. The ends were cut back, 2 bases at V and 8 bases at J, with 12 bases in the middle. Here immunoSEQ multiplex PCR was the method, and the copy in TCRdb shows in-frame clones only, minus some. The sample records 600,000 to 750,000 clones, about two thirds being singletons. The clonotype comes from a woman aged 25-40 years in good health. The sample taken for sequencing was memory CD4+ T cells sorted from blood. Indicated subset: CD45RA-negative fraction. The J gene is TRBJ1-2, the V gene TRBV27; D may be TRBD1 (6 bases). DNA of the CDR3: TGTGCCAGCAGTTTACAGGGGTTGGGAGGCTACACCTTC. This translates into CASSLQGLGGYTF.